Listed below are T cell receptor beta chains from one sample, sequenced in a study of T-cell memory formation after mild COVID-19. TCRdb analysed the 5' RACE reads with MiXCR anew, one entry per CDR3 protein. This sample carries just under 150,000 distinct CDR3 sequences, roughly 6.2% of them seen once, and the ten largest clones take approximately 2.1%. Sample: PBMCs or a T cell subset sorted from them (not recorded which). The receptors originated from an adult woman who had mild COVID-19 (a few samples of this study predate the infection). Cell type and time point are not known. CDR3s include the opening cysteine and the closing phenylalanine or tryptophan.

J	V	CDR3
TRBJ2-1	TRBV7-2	CASSPLGTTGVYNEQFF
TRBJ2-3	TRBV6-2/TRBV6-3	CASSTRGTSTDTQYF
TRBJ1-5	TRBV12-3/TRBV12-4	CASSQQADRGQPQHF
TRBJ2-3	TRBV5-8	CASSLDWGTDTQYF
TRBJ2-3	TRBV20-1	CSAKGEAQYF
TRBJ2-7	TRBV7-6	CASSSAAGEQYF
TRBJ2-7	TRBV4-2	CASSQDSVHEQYF
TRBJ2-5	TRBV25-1	CASSEYGSFPETQYF
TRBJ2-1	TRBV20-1	CSAPSPERVYNEQFF
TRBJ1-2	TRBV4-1	CASSRTGTGASGYTF
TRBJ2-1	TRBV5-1	CASSPAGTEYNEQFF
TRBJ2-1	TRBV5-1	CASSLVQRVGVEQFF
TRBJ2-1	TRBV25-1	CASSGRGGTYNEQFF
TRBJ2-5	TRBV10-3	CAISSGLAGASETQYF
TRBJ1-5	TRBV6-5	CASSTEGGSNQPQHF
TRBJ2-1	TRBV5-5	CASSGQGGSGVGYNEQFF
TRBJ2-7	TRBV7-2	CASSLVTSDYEQYF